The entry below describes one T cell receptor (beta chain). What antigen it recognizes has not been identified. No base quality values were provided; no much bigger clone lies one nucleotide off. The data belong to a study of cytomegalovirus exposure and HLA in healthy donors (dated by TCRdb to about 2017). The study in broad terms: In an earlier analysis of under 600 of the donors, around 300 Gb of sequence data and 90 million to 120 million unique TCR beta sequences from roughly 200 million T cells were reported. About 280 gigabases of sequencing data and 80 million or so unique TCR sequences were included in an early release covering over 600 HLA-typed donors. The study aimed to test whether signatures of past pathogen exposure could be identified by cataloging public T cell receptors. Typing coverage differed by locus: A, B, C, DRB1 and DQB1 were typed in roughly 620-630 donors, DQA1 in roughly 510, DPA1 in some 570, and DPB1 in approximately 450. A separate validation cohort of roughly 120 different subjects was used in addition to the 666-subject first cohort. The study used immunosequencing to profile the T cell repertoires of more than 650 subjects and linked those repertoires to cytomegalovirus serostatus. To predict cytomegalovirus infection status, the study combined high-throughput TCR immunosequencing, statistical association of individual TCRs with disease status, and machine learning. Rather than drawing on any new phenotypic data, the later analysis identified candidate immune exposures from TCR beta sequences and the way those sequences occurred across donors. To decide whether each TCR beta V gene segment behaved as functional or pseudogenic, an earlier analysis of over 500 of the donors relied on high-throughput TCR beta sequencing. Donor age, sex, ethnicity and CMV serostatus were compiled together with the repertoire data. All discovery cohort repertoires had been generated using a single sequencing platform. On average, about 200,000 unique TCR beta nucleotide sequences were sequenced per donor among roughly 430 genotyped donors of the cohort, with roughly 18% of those sequences being non-productive. HLA typing covered class I and class II loci at four-digit resolution. In a later genetic analysis, genome-wide SNP genotypes for about 55% of the roughly 700 donors were used, and that subset was treated as a discovery cohort. A later analysis re-examined previously published TCR beta repertoires from hundreds of donors and added high-resolution HLA genotyping to investigate patterns of TCR occurrence. Of the 350 to 450 genotyped donors, approximately 83% fell in the genetic ancestry cluster associated with self-reported Caucasian donors. Five DR-DQ haplotypes were handled as single units for association and clustering because linkage in the cohort was strong. Results the study describes overall, beyond this receptor: The authors suggested that the approach could potentially be extended to other disease states and immunological phenotypes. HLA typing was unavailable for some donors at each locus, so association tests used only the typed subset. Most TCR sequences were observed very rarely across donors, whereas some public TCRs were present in many individuals. Some IMGT-functional V segments, including TRBV6-2 and TRBV6-3, could not be distinguished by the 87-base-pair reads and were therefore excluded. A later analysis found that most CMV-associated TCR beta chains appeared HLA-restricted, with HLA associations seemingly driven largely by CMV exposure. A group of highly shared sequence variants was considered likely to be a technical artifact of the sequencing pipeline. In a later genetic analysis, a missense DCLRE1C variant was associated with V-gene and J-gene trimming of TCR beta chains, and the association was replicated in an independent cohort. Roughly uniform sequencing depth across donors was assumed in presence/absence analyses, although this assumption may not hold. Compared with the approximately 720-donor mean, donors in an Asian-associated ancestry cluster had fewer N-insertions in productive TCRs, according to a later genetic analysis. The study listed 164 TCR beta chains as associated with cytomegalovirus. Because counts were too low, more than 15 rarely observed V segments, including chromosome 9 orphons, were excluded from the earlier analysis of under 650 of the donors. In both the original and validation cohorts, the classifier was reported to diagnose cytomegalovirus status with high specificity and sensitivity. The cohort was sequenced for TCR beta chains only, and without alpha or paired-chain data the features that could be detected were limited. According to a later analysis, parvovirus B19, influenza, CMV and Epstein-Barr virus appeared linked to several top co-occurrence clusters. Specific HLA alleles were associated with more than 15,000 TCR beta sequences at a false discovery rate of 0.05 in a later analysis. In a later analysis, HLA-associated TCR beta chains were found to be more clonally expanded and to have lower generation probabilities than equally common non-associated chains. In a later analysis, the rate of TCR association differed among HLA loci, with DRB1 alleles having the most associated TCRs and HLA-C alleles having the fewest. Broadly in line with IMGT annotations, most TCR beta V segments showed up in productive rearrangements about 87% or about 30% of the time in an earlier analysis of under 700 of the donors. Linkage disequilibrium might explain the correlated functional status among segregating V segments, but an unknown experimental factor could not be ruled out. Assigning TCR associations to individual alleles was difficult when HLA alleles, especially DR and DQ, strongly co-occurred. The only immune exposure information available for the cohort was CMV serostatus. A further reported finding was that TCR beta sequences accurately predicted the HLA-A and HLA-B alleles for most subjects in the first cohort. A few of the identified cytomegalovirus-associated TCR beta chains were confirmed in vitro to be specific for cytomegalovirus antigens.

The cohort comprised 550 to 700 healthy bone marrow donors. At the time of sampling, all cohort members were nominally healthy, though unrecorded immune exposures were likely present. The donor was CMV seronegative and belonged to the group of 352 seronegative cohort members. Each donor provided a peripheral blood sample, and peripheral blood mononuclear cells were used for TCR beta sequencing. The Qiagen DNeasy Blood Extraction Kit was used to extract genomic DNA from the blood cell samples. The CDR3, from cysteine to phenylalanine, totals 16 residues. Solely the CDR3 DNA is kept, with 48 bases framed from the first base. At the junction V is shortened by 6 bases and J by 2 bases; bases outside the gene matches: 12. Per the germline V gene, SNHLY is the CDR1 and FYNNEI is the CDR2. The library was made by the immunoSEQ multiplex PCR assay. The multiplex PCR relied on a mix of 60 forward primers for TCR Vbeta segments and 13 reverse primers for TCR Jbeta segments. Amplification of the CDR3 region of rearranged TCR beta genes was performed with a multiplex PCR assay on genomic DNA. Amplified TCR beta libraries were sequenced as 87-base-pair reads on the Illumina HiSeq System. The source study handled its data this way. A later analysis tallied roughly 76 million unique TCR beta chains across the approximately 670 repertoires, and around 9.9 million of those chains were shared by two or more donors. Raw reads were error-corrected and collapsed into unique sequences by a nearest-neighbor algorithm in which closely related sequences were merged to remove PCR and sequencing errors. To assign V, D and J gene segments, CDR3 sequences were aligned to IMGT reference sequences. For a sequence to be retained, a match of at least six nucleotides was required to both a V gene segment and a J gene segment. Rearrangements were called productive when the CDR3 lacked stop codons and stayed in frame with V and J; all others were non-productive. Following IMGT convention, CDR3 was defined as the stretch from the second conserved V-encoded cysteine to the conserved J-encoded phenylalanine. The earlier analysis of about 610 of the donors excluded sequences that lacked an unambiguous match to a single V gene segment. In an earlier analysis of approximately 560 of the donors, a V segment was called functional when productive rearrangements were above 56.7%, and segregating when the standard deviation between donors exceeded 5%. A statistical classification framework was developed to diagnose cytomegalovirus status using the catalog of TCR beta chain sequences. In a later analysis, V and J genes were assigned by comparing TCR nucleotide sequences against IMGT/GENE-DB human TR gene sequences. In a later analysis, CDR3 sequences and most-parsimonious VDJ recombination scenarios were assigned using the TCRdist pipeline. In a later analysis, every TCR beta chain was defined by the combination of its CDR3 amino acid sequence and its V-gene family, and reads without a unique V-gene family were dropped. A later analysis removed several hundred highly shared, low-generation-probability nucleotide sequences to deal with suspected cross-contamination and a sequencing artifact. For each public chain, a later analysis derived a clonal expansion index from normalized ranks of inferred template counts within each repertoire. In a later analysis, generation probabilities were computed using a VDJ recombination model fitted to out-of-frame rearrangements, and the results were checked against IGoR. A later analysis scored TCR-TCR, TCR-HLA and TCR-CMV co-occurrence with hypergeometric tests, applying a repertoire-size bias correction to TCR pairs. A later analysis estimated false discovery rates by permuting HLA or CMV assignments 20 times. A later analysis grouped co-occurring TCRs with DBSCAN, adding TCRdist sequence similarity when clustering within HLA-allele-positive subsets. Repertoires with fewer than 30,000 or more than 120,000 public chains, plus five repertoires with anomalous nucleotide sharing, were excluded from co-occurrence clustering. TCRdb took this table from immuneACCESS and kept in-frame rearrangements with V and J called. Such tables lack part of the clones; where checked against another copy, unresolved V genes explain under half of the gap, and the rest is unexplained. That table furnishes V, J and clone size, whereas the DNA furnished D and trimming. Here the sample has about 130,000 clones; over 70% occur a single time. Of the sample, more than 1% falls within the top ten clones.

Sequencing input: PBMCs. The chain links TRBV2 with TRBJ2-7; 8 bases in between match TRBD1. The TCR comes from a female donor in good health and CMV-seronegative. The CDR3: CASRPVDRDLTYEQYF. The DNA is as follows: TGTGCCAGCAGGCCTGTGGACAGGGATCTCACCTACGAGCAGTACTTC. The CDR3, completed at both ends by the reference TRBV2 and TRBJ2-7 genes, gives the full variable domain EPEVTQTPSHQVTQMGQEVILRCVPISNHLYFYWYRQILGQKVEFLVSFYNNEISEKSEIFDDQFSVERPDGSNFTLKIRSTKLEDSAMYFCASRPVDRDLTYEQYFGPGTRLTVT.